The 5 T cell receptor beta chains below all came from one sample that was sequenced in a study of blood T cell repertoires in COVID-19. Sequencing used immunoSEQ multiplex PCR; TCRdb keeps in-frame clones, though not all of them. Of about 100,000 clones in the sample, 75% to 95% were seen once. Sequencing used peripheral blood. The receptors come from a woman aged 25 to 39 with acute or convalescent COVID-19.

The rearrangement joins TRBV10-2 to TRBJ1-4, with 7 positions matching TRBD1. CDR1 is WSHSY and CDR2 is SAAADI in the germline V gene. V trimming: 5 bases; J trimming: 4 bases; junction bases outside the gene matches: 7. The CDR3 sequence is 15 residues long. For the CDR3, the DNA is TGCGCCAGCAGTTCCACAGGGGCGGTTAATGAAAAACTGTTTTTT. This codes for CASSSTGAVNEKLFF.

The CDR3 is CASSQDREYEQYF. In nucleotides, the CDR3 is TGCGCCAGCAGCCAAGATCGGGAATACGAGCAGTACTTC. The V gene is TRBV4-3, the J gene TRBJ2-7; D possibly corresponds to TRBD2 (5 bases). CDR1 and CDR2 from the germline V gene are LGHNA and YSLEER. Trimming removed 0 bases from V and 4 bases from J, with 7 bases in between. The CDR3 runs to 13 residues.

The chain is built from TRBV10-2 and TRBJ2-1; TRBD1 aligns across 11 bases. The CDR3 extends over 14 amino acids. Germline trimming cut 10 bases from V and 4 bases from J; bases unmatched to any gene: 6. CDR1 and CDR2 (germline): WSHSY, SAAADI. The CDR3 loop reads CAKSGTGGYNEQFF. Written as DNA, the CDR3 is TGCGCCAAATCCGGGACAGGGGGGTACAATGAGCAGTTCTTC.

The J gene is TRBJ1-6, the V gene TRBV27, with 9 bases matching TRBD1. J lost 10 bases, V lost 4 bases, and 8 bases had no gene match. The CDR3 runs 15 residues. CDR1 is MNHEY and CDR2 is SMNVEV in the germline V gene (reference sequence). The chain's CDR3 is CASSSRQGVLSPLHF. CDR3 in DNA: TGTGCCAGCAGTTCAAGACAGGGGGTCTTATCACCCCTCCACTTT.

V and J are TRBV28 and TRBJ1-5; TRBD1 is a possible D gene (5 bases). The germline V and J ends were trimmed by 3 bases and 5 bases, with 11 bases remaining between them. Germline values: CDR1 MDHEN, CDR2 SYDVKM. The CDR3 totals 14 residues. DNA for the CDR3: TGTGCCAGCAGTTTGGGAGGGACCCATCAGCCCCAGCATTTT. Translating gives CASSLGGTHQPQHF.